This T cell receptor beta chain was captured in a study of blood T cell repertoires in COVID-19. Looking at the study overall: In each case, the material was cDNA or gDNA derived from T cells, B-cell-depleted T cells, or PBMCs.

In the original processing: Nucleated cell counts were estimated from reference gene primer amplification. TCRdb keeps only in-frame clones here, not all; method: immunoSEQ multiplex PCR. The V and J calls and clone size come from that table; D and trimming were worked out from the DNA. This sample has approximately 96,000 clones, with over 90% found just once. V was cut by 5 bases and J by 0 bases, with 6 bases left in between. Germline V lookup: CDR1 SGDLS, CDR2 YYNGEE. This CDR3 spans 13 amino acids. The specimen was peripheral blood. The source of this sequence is a man aged 55-75 years with acute or convalescent COVID-19. The chain links TRBV9 to TRBJ1-3, with a tentative D call TRBD1 (5 bases). CDR3: CASRGDSGNTIYF. The CDR3 DNA reads as TGTGCCAGCAGAGGGGACTCTGGAAACACCATATATTTT.